The 11 T cell receptor beta chains listed next were all sequenced from one sample in a study of CD4 T cells in relation to SARS-CoV-2 and coronaviruses. Produced via immunoSEQ multiplex PCR; TCRdb's table is partial and in-frame only. The sample includes about 18,000 clones, around four fifths of them seen just once. CD4+ T cells from unexposed donors were obtained before the COVID-19 pandemic (2011-2018). Isolation of CD4+ T cells took place after less than 11 days in culture. These receptors' targets are unknown. Sequenced: CD4+ T cells from PBMCs, cultured in vitro. All receptors derive from a human donor in good health.

The chain carries TRBV6-6 and TRBJ2-7, with 7 positions matching TRBD2. The CDR3 totals 14 residues. Trimming at V came to 7 bases and at J to 5 bases, leaving 11 bases not matched to a gene. Germline V gene sequence: CDR1 MNHNY, CDR2 SVGAGI (reference sequence). The CDR3 reads CASTTSDQVHEQYF. In nucleotides, the CDR3 is TGTGCCAGCACAACTAGCGATCAAGTCCACGAGCAGTACTTC.

The V gene is TRBV30, the J gene TRBJ1-2, with TRBD1 as a possible D gene (5 bases). CDR1 and CDR2 (germline): GTSNPN, SVGIG (reference sequence). V lost 2 bases to trimming and J lost 6 bases, with 16 bases between them. The CDR3 spans 14 residues. CDR3 protein: CAWSRGGFVDGYTF. The CDR3 DNA reads TGTGCCTGGAGTCGGGGGGGATTCGTAGATGGCTACACCTTC.

This clone occurred a few times. The chain couples TRBV30 to TRBJ1-5, with unresolved D. Germline assignment: CDR1 GTSNPN and CDR2 SVGIG (reference sequence). This CDR3 spans 11 amino acids. The V end was cut by 2 bases, the J end by 15 bases, with 14 bases between. The CDR3 here is CAWSSGSLWHF. CDR3 bases: TGTGCCTGGAGTTCTGGCTCGCTGTGGCATTTT.

The J gene is TRBJ1-4, the V gene TRBV5-1; D is undetermined. The CDR3 extends over 18 amino acids. CDR1 and CDR2 (germline): SGHRS, YFSETQ. V lost 3 bases, J lost 3 bases, and 21 bases lay in between. DNA for the CDR3: TGCGCCAGCAGCTCAGGCAGTTCTGGAGCTGGGGCTAATGAAAAACTGTTTTTT. Translation: CASSSGSSGAGANEKLFF. The full variable domain, its missing parts supplied by reference TRBV5-1 and TRBJ1-4, is KAGVTQTPRYLIKTRGQQVTLSCSPISGHRSVSWYQQTPGQGLQFLFEYFSETQRNKGNFPGRFSGRQFSNSRSEMNVSTLELGDSALYLCASSSGSSGAGANEKLFFGSGTQLSVL.

The chain is built from TRBV6-5 and TRBJ1-1; D call uncertain. V was pared by 7 bases and J by 8 bases, with 11 bases between. From germline, CDR1 is MNHEY and CDR2 SVGAGI. This CDR3 contains 11 residues. CDR3 nucleotides: TGTGCCAGCACCGGACTGGGAGAAGCTTTCTTT. It encodes CASTGLGEAFF.

The DNA of the CDR3 is TGTGCCAGCAGCTTGGCTGGGCGTAGTAACACAGATACGCAGTATTTT. It encodes CASSLAGRSNTDTQYF. The chain combines TRBV5-4 with TRBJ2-3; D ambiguous. V dropped 0 bases and J dropped 2 bases, with 13 bases sitting between them. The CDR3 loop spans 16 amino acids. Per the germline V gene, CDR1 is SGHNT and CDR2 is YYREEE (reference sequence).

The chain joins TRBV30 to TRBJ1-1, with D unresolved. V dropped 0 bases and J dropped 0 bases, with 8 bases sitting between them. Per germline, CDR1 GTSNPN and CDR2 SVGIG (reference sequence). The CDR3 sequence is 14 residues long. CDR3 DNA sequence: TGTGCCTGGAGTGTCGCCATAATGAACACTGAAGCTTTCTTT. It translates to CAWSVAIMNTEAFF.

The gene calls are TRBV7-9 and TRBJ1-2; maybe TRBD1 (5 bases). The CDR3 contains 16 residues. CDR1 is SEHNR and CDR2 is FQNEAQ in the germline V gene (reference sequence). V shed 5 bases and J shed 5 bases, with 21 bases lying between them. Here the CDR3 DNA reads TGTGCCAGCAGCCCCGGTCGCACCCAGCCAGGGTATGGCTACACCTTC. This codes for CASSPGRTQPGYGYTF.

This chain joins TRBV2 and TRBJ2-5; the match to TRBD1 covers 8 bases. Germline V gene data show CDR1 as SNHLY and CDR2 as FYNNEI. V lost 4 bases to trimming and J lost 4 bases; unmatched junction nucleotides: 8. This CDR3 is built from 15 residues. The CDR3 coding sequence is TGTGCCAGCAGTGGGGTATGGGGACAGGCAGAGACCCAGTACTTC. Amino acid sequence: CASSGVWGQAETQYF.

The chain recombines TRBV7-3 with TRBJ2-3; 11 bases match TRBD2. The CDR3 consists of 16 residues. J lost 1 base, V lost 5 bases, and 5 bases had no gene match. CDR1 SGHTA and CDR2 FQGTGA come from the germline V gene. CDR3 sequence (DNA): TGTGCCAGCAGCCTTATGGGACTAGCGGGCACAGATACGCAGTATTTT. Protein product: CASSLMGLAGTDTQYF. The full variable domain, rest sourced from reference TRBV7-3 and TRBJ2-3, is GAGVSQTPSNKVTEKGKYVELRCDPISGHTALYWYRQSLGQGPEFLIYFQGTGAADDSGLPNDRFFAVRPEGSVSTLKIQRTERGDSAVYLCASSLMGLAGTDTQYFGPGTRLTVL.

This clone is a singleton in its sample. J is TRBJ2-1 and V is TRBV5-5, with a weak D call TRBD1 (6 bases). Trimming removed 0 bases at V and 3 bases at J, with 22 bases between. This CDR3 contains 19 residues. CDR1 and CDR2 (germline): SGHKS, YYEKEE (reference sequence). Written as DNA, the CDR3 is TGTGCCAGCAGCTTGGAAGCCCAGACAGGTCACCTACTCTACAATGAGCAGTTCTTC. It encodes CASSLEAQTGHLLYNEQFF.